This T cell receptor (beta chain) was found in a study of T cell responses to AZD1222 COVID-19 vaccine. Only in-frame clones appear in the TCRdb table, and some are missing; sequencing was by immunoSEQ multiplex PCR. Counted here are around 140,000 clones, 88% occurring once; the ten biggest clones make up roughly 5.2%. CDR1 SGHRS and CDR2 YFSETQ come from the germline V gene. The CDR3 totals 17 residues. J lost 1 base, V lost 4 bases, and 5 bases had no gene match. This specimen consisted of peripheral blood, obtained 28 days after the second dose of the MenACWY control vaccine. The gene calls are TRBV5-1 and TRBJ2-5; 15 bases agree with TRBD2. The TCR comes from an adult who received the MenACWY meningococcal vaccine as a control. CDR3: CASSTGLAGGLQETQYF. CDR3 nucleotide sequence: TGCGCCAGCAGCACCGGACTAGCGGGGGGGCTCCAAGAGACCCAGTACTTC.